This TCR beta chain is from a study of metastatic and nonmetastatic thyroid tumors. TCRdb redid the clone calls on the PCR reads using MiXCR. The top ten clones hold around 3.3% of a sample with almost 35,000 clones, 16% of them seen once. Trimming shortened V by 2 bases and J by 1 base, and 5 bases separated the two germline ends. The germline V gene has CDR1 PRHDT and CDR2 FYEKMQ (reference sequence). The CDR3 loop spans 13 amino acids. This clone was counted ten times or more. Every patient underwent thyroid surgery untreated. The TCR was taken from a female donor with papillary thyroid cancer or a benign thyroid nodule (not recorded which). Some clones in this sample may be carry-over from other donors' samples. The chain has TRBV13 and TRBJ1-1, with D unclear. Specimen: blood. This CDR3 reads CASSLSSNTEAFF. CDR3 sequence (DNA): TGTGCCAGCAGCTTAAGTTCGAACACTGAAGCTTTCTTT. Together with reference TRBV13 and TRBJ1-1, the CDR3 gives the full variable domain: AAGVIQSPRHLIKEKRETATLKCYPIPRHDTVYWYQQGPGQDPQFLISFYEKMQSDKGSIPDRFSAQQFSDYHSELNMSSLELGDSALYFCASSLSSNTEAFFGQGTRLTVV.